These 16 T cell receptor beta chains came from one sample sequenced in a study of T-cell memory formation after mild COVID-19. TCRdb fed the 5' RACE reads into MiXCR, producing one record per CDR3 protein. This sample has about 340,000 distinct CDR3 sequences, with 13% to 15% found just once. The sample consisted of PBMCs or a T cell subset sorted from them (not recorded which). The receptors were sampled from a man between 18 and 29 years old who had mild COVID-19 (a few samples of this study predate the infection). Cell type and time point are not known.

The V gene is TRBV14, the J gene TRBJ2-7; 8 nucleotides align to TRBD1. The V gene end was trimmed by 6 bases and the J gene end by 6 bases; junction bases not matched to a gene: 7. Germline CDR1 reads SGHDN; CDR2 reads FVKESK. The CDR3 is made up of 13 amino acids. The chain's CDR3 is CASSRTGRLEQYF. CDR3 bases: TGTGCCAGCAGTCGGACAGGGCGGCTCGAGCAGTACTTC.

Only a few counts were recorded for this clonotype. This chain links TRBV4-2 with TRBJ2-2, with 12 positions matching TRBD2. CDR1 is LGHNA, CDR2 YNFKEQ, per germline. The V gene end was trimmed by 8 bases and the J gene end by 4 bases; junction bases not matched to a gene: 2. The CDR3 consists of 14 residues. CDR3 nucleotide sequence: TGTGCCAGCGCTAGCGGGGGGGCCACCGGGGAGCTGTTTTTT. Amino acid sequence: CASASGGATGELFF.

The chain couples TRBV6-5 to TRBJ2-3; 8 bases agree with TRBD1. V lost 6 bases and J lost 2; bases outside the gene matches: 4. The CDR3 totals 14 residues. Germline V gene sequence: CDR1 MNHEY, CDR2 SVGAGI. CDR3 coding DNA: TGTGCCAGCAGAGACAGGGGAGTCACAGATACGCAGTATTTT. This sequence encodes CASRDRGVTDTQYF.

The chain employs TRBV13 and TRBJ1-1, with a possible D match to TRBD1 (5 bases). CDR1 is PRHDT and CDR2 is FYEKMQ in the germline V gene (reference sequence). V gave up 4 bases and J gave up 5 bases, with 11 bases separating them. The CDR3 totals 13 residues. For the CDR3, the DNA is TGTGCCAGCAGCTCACCCCGGGGGACTGAAGCTTTCTTT. It is translated as CASSSPRGTEAFF.

This clonotype was observed a few times. V is TRBV2 and J is TRBJ2-2; 7 nucleotides match TRBD1. V was clipped by 5 bases and J by 5 bases; unmatched bases: 8. CDR3 length: 15 amino acids. In germline, CDR1 is SNHLY, CDR2 FYNNEI. CDR3 DNA: TGTGCCAGCAGTTACCTAGGGGGCGGAACCGGGGAGCTGTTTTTT. Protein sequence: CASSYLGGGTGELFF.

This clonotype was seen a few times. The chain joins TRBV5-1 to TRBJ2-1, with D possibly matching TRBD2 (5 bases). Trimming left V 4 bases short and J 7 bases short, with 15 bases between. The CDR3 sequence is 14 residues long. From germline, CDR1 is SGHRS and CDR2 YFSETQ. CDR3 sequence: CASSPQRSFNEQFF. CDR3 DNA: TGCGCCAGCAGCCCCCAGCGGAGCTTTAATGAGCAGTTCTTC.

The chain employs TRBV12-5 and TRBJ1-4; TRBD1 aligns across 8 bases. Germline trimming cut 6 bases from V and 5 bases from J; bases unmatched to any gene: 8. Germline CDR1 reads LGHNT; CDR2 reads FRNRAP. The CDR3 runs to 15 residues. The CDR3 DNA follows: TGTGCTAGTGGCCCCCGAGGGACAGGCAATGAAAAACTGTTTTTT. Translation gives CASGPRGTGNEKLFF.

The chain combines TRBV20-1 with TRBJ2-7; D is unclear. CDR1 and CDR2 from the germline V gene are DFQATT and SNEGSKA (reference sequence). CDR3 size: 13 residues. Trimming left V 1 base short and J 1 base short, with 8 bases between. CDR3 residues: CSARALTSYEQYF. CDR3 DNA sequence: TGCAGTGCTAGAGCGTTGACTTCCTACGAGCAGTACTTC.

This clonotype showed up just a few times. The rearrangement uses TRBV18 and TRBJ2-1, with 11 bases lining up with TRBD2. V dropped 3 bases and J dropped 4; count of bases not matched to a gene: 8. Germline assignment: CDR1 KGHSH and CDR2 LQKENI. The CDR3 sequence is 17 residues long. CDR3 in DNA: TGTGCCAGCTCACCGACCTCACTAGCGGGGGAATACAATGAGCAGTTCTTC. Translating it yields CASSPTSLAGEYNEQFF. The full variable domain, completed using reference TRBV18 and TRBJ2-1, is NAGVMQNPRHLVRRRGQEARLRCSPMKGHSHVYWYRQLPEEGLKFMVYLQKENIIDESGMPKERFSAEFPKEGPSILRIQQVVRGDSAAYFCASSPTSLAGEYNEQFFGPGTRLTVL.

The genes are TRBV30 and TRBJ1-5; D not certain. Germline assignment: CDR1 GTSNPN and CDR2 SVGIG (reference sequence). CDR3 length: 13 residues. The germline V and J ends were trimmed by 0 bases and 4 bases, with 7 bases remaining between them. CDR3 region: CAWSVATNQPQHF. DNA for the CDR3: TGTGCCTGGAGTGTGGCCACGAATCAGCCCCAGCATTTT.

This clonotype was observed many times. The V gene is TRBV11-2, the J gene TRBJ1-1, with D uncertain. The CDR3 loop spans 12 amino acids. Germline CDR1 and CDR2: SGHAT and FQNNGV. The ends were cut back, 2 bases at V and 6 bases at J, with 7 bases in the middle. CDR3 sequence reads: CASSLTLAEAFF. The CDR3 bases are TGTGCCAGCAGCTTAACCCTCGCTGAAGCTTTCTTT.

V gene TRBV6-5 combines with J gene TRBJ2-7; D is unclear. V gave up 0 bases and J gave up 7 bases, with 10 bases separating them. CDR1 MNHEY and CDR2 SVGAGI come from the germline V gene. This CDR3 has 13 residues. CDR3: CASSYSPIYEQYF. In DNA form, the CDR3 reads TGTGCCAGCAGTTACTCGCCTATTTATGAGCAGTACTTC.

This clonotype has only a few counts. The chain couples TRBV21-1 to TRBJ2-7; TRBD2, the table's D call, was not compared with the DNA. TRBV21-1 is a pseudogene segment. The CDR3 has 14 amino acids. The CDR3 DNA is TGTGCCAGCATCCTACCGGGCCCACCCTACGAGCAGTACGTC. Translation: CASILPGPPYEQYV.

This chain uses TRBV9 with TRBJ1-2, with D hard to call. The CDR3 is 13 residues long. V lost 0 bases and J 4 bases, leaving 7 bases between the germline ends. CDR1 and CDR2 (germline): SGDLS, YYNGEE. The CDR3 loop reads CASSVDSAYGYTF. CDR3 DNA sequence: TGTGCCAGCAGCGTAGATAGCGCCTATGGCTACACCTTC.

This clonotype appeared a few times. The chain joins TRBV5-5 to TRBJ1-2; no definite D call. Trimming took off 0 bases at V and 4 bases at J, with 7 bases between the two ends. The germline V gene encodes CDR1 SGHKS and CDR2 YYEKEE (reference sequence). This CDR3 contains 13 residues. In nucleotides, the CDR3 is TGTGCCAGCAGCTTGGAAGCTTCCTATGGCTACACCTTC. Translated, it gives CASSLEASYGYTF.

V is TRBV27 and J is TRBJ2-1, with no clear D. The CDR3 totals 13 residues. Looked up from germline, CDR1 is MNHEY and CDR2 is SMNVEV (reference sequence). V lost 8 bases and J lost 8, with 16 bases in between. CDR3 sequence (DNA): TGTGCCAGCTCTCCGATCGGGCTGCATGAGCAGTTCTTC. Amino acid sequence: CASSPIGLHEQFF.